This TCR beta chain was identified in a study of post-analysis software for immune sequencing data. Each TCR beta cDNA library carried unique molecular identifiers. TCRdb re-called the PCR reads through MiXCR, storing one row per CDR3 protein. This repertoire shows around 500,000 distinct CDR3 sequences, under 40% found once; its top ten account for approximately 5.4%. This clonotype turned up a few times. The receptor was isolated from a girl under 18 with multiple sclerosis. The sequenced material came from blood.

The DNA for the CDR3 is TGTGCCACCGCGGACGGGACAACTCCCCCGTGGAGCAATCAGCCCCAGCATTTT. Amino acids: CATADGTTPPWSNQPQHF. The chain couples TRBV10-3 to TRBJ1-5; tentatively, D is TRBD1 (6 bases). Germline V gene data show CDR1 as ENHRY and CDR2 as SYGVKD. The CDR3 sequence is 18 residues long. V lost 10 bases, J lost 1 base, and 26 bases lay in between.